These 8 T cell receptor beta chains were sequenced from one sample in a study of PD-L1 blockade in urothelial cancer. Here immunoSEQ multiplex PCR was the method, and the copy in TCRdb shows in-frame clones only, minus some. The sample lists about 29,000 clones, more than 70% seen once, with roughly 3.1% in the top ten. The specimen comprised PBMCs, sampled around atezolizumab (anti-PD-L1) treatment. Receptors were obtained from a middle-aged man with urothelial cancer.

The rearrangement uses TRBV6-5 and TRBJ1-5; TRBD1 might be the D (6 bases). There are 14 residues in the CDR3. Trimming removed 7 bases at V and 0 bases at J, with 10 bases between. Germline CDR1 is MNHEY and CDR2 is SVGAGI. CDR3 in amino acids: CASKGHLSNQPQHF. The CDR3 coding sequence is TGTGCCAGCAAGGGACACCTTAGCAATCAGCCCCAGCATTTT.

The chain carries TRBV27 and TRBJ1-1, with 9 bases identical to TRBD1. From germline, CDR1 is MNHEY and CDR2 SMNVEV (reference sequence). The CDR3 totals 16 residues. V trimming: 4 bases; J trimming: 0 bases; junction bases outside the gene matches: 6. CDR3: CASSYDRGNLNTEAFF. The CDR3 DNA reads as TGTGCCAGCAGTTATGACAGGGGGAATTTGAACACTGAAGCTTTCTTT.

The chain combines TRBV21-1 with TRBJ1-5. TRBV21-1 is a listed pseudogene. CDR3 length: 14 amino acids. The DNA of the CDR3 is TGTGCCAGCTGTCTAGGTAGTTCCAATCAGCCCCAGCATTTT. Its protein product is CASCLGSSNQPQHF.

This chain uses TRBV4-3 with TRBJ2-7, with 7 bases fitting TRBD1. Germline V CDR1 and CDR2: LGHNA, YSLEER. This CDR3 is built from 14 residues. The V segment lost 3 bases and the J segment 3 bases; nucleotides outside the gene matches: 5. In DNA form, the CDR3 reads TGCGCCAGCAGCCACCACAGGGGCGACTACGAGCAGTACTTC. Amino acid sequence: CASSHHRGDYEQYF.

The chain carries TRBV7-2 and TRBJ2-3; maybe TRBD2 (5 bases). The V gene lost 7 bases and the J gene lost 0 bases, with 14 bases spanning the gap. Germline-derived CDR1 and CDR2 are SGHTA and FQGNSA. The CDR3 length is 15 residues. CDR3 DNA: TGTGCCAGCATCCCGAGGGCGGGCAGCACAGATACGCAGTATTTT. Residues: CASIPRAGSTDTQYF.

The rearrangement links TRBV6-1 to TRBJ2-5; 7 bases are a match to TRBD1. The CDR3 is 15 residues long. The V gene's germline CDR1 is MNHNS and CDR2 SASEGT. With 7 bases clipped from V and 5 bases from J, the junction kept 13 bases outside the gene matches. CDR3 DNA: TGTGCCAGCACCTCTCTGACAGGGTGGGGGGAGACCCAGTACTTC. Residues: CASTSLTGWGETQYF.

This rearrangement joins TRBV5-6 to TRBJ2-2, with 10 bases matching TRBD1. J lost 7 bases, V lost 2 bases, and 11 bases had no gene match. CDR1 and CDR2 (germline): SGHDT, YYEEEE. The CDR3 runs 17 residues. Here the CDR3 reads CASSFSGTGVHGGELFF. Written as DNA, the CDR3 is TGTGCCAGCAGCTTTTCTGGGACAGGGGTTCATGGCGGGGAGCTGTTTTTT. Based on the CDR3 plus reference TRBV5-6 and TRBJ2-2, the full variable domain is DAGVTQSPTHLIKTRGQQVTLRCSPKSGHDTVSWYQQALGQGPQFIFQYYEEEERQRGNFPDRFSGHQFPNYSSELNVNALLLGDSALYLCASSFSGTGVHGGELFFGEGSRLTVL.

The genes are TRBV10-3 and TRBJ2-3, with a possible D match to TRBD2 (6 bases). The CDR3 has 13 amino acids. Trimming pared 6 bases from V and 4 bases from J, leaving 11 bases between. Germline V CDR1 and CDR2: ENHRY, SYGVKD. In DNA, the CDR3 is TGTGCCATCAGGCCGGGACTTGCAGATACGCAGTATTTT. This sequence encodes CAIRPGLADTQYF.